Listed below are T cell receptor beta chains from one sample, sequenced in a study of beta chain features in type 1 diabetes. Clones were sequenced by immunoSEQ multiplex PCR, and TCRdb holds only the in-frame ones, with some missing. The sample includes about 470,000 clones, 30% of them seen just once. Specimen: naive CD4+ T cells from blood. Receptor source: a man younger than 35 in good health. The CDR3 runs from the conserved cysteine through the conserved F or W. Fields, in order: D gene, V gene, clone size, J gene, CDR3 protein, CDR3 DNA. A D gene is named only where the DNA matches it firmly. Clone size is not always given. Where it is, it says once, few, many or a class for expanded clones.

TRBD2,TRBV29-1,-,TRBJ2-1,CSVDGTSGDNEQFF,TGCAGCGTTGATGGTACTAGCGGAGACAATGAGCAGTTCTTC
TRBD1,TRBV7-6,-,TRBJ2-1,CASSLTGEEQFF,TGTGCCAGCAGCTTGACAGGGGAAGAGCAGTTCTTC
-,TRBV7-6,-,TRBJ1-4,CASSLVGVDEKLFF,TGTGCCAGCAGCTTAGTAGGGGTAGATGAAAAACTGTTTTTT
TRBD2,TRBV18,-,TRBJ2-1,CASSLTSGYNEQFF,TGTGCCAGCTCATTGACTAGCGGCTACAATGAGCAGTTCTTC
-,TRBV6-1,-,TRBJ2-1,CASSLEGVEQFF,TGTGCCAGCAGTCTAGAGGGAGTTGAGCAGTTCTTC
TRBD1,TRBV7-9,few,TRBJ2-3,CASSLGYSWDRESTDTQYF,TGTGCCAGCAGCTTAGGTTACAGTTGGGACAGAGAGAGCACAGATACGCAGTATTTT
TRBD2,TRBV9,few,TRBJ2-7,CASSAGTSGRNHEQYF,TGTGCCAGCAGCGCAGGGACTAGCGGGAGGAACCACGAGCAGTACTTC
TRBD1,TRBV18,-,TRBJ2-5,CASSPRLIATGSQETQYF,TGTGCCAGCTCACCGCGACTCATTGCGACAGGGTCGCAAGAGACCCAGTACTTC
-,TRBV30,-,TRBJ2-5,CAWSVGGTQETQYF,TGTGCCTGGAGTGTAGGTGGCACGCAAGAGACCCAGTACTTC
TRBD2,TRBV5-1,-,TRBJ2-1,CASSLVAGENEQFF,TGCGCCAGCAGCTTGGTAGCGGGAGAAAATGAGCAGTTCTTC
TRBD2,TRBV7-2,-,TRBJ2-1,CASSMGLTFSSYNEQFF,TGTGCCAGCAGCATGGGACTAACCTTCAGCTCCTACAATGAGCAGTTCTTC
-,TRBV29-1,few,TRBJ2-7,CSVERQGGEQYF,TGCAGCGTTGAGAGACAGGGAGGCGAGCAGTACTTC
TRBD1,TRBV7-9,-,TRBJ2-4,CASSEGTAENIQYF,TGTGCCAGCAGCGAAGGGACAGCCGAAAACATTCAGTACTTC
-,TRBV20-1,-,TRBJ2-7,CSATDYEQYF,TGCAGTGCTACCGACTACGAGCAGTACTTC
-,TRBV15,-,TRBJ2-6,CATSGGYQAYSGNVLTF,TGTGCCACCAGCGGAGGGTATCAGGCGTACTCGGGCAACGTCCTGACTTTC
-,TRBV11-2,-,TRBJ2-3,CASSFRGTSTDTQYF,TGTGCCAGCAGCTTCCGCGGAACCAGCACAGATACGCAGTATTTT
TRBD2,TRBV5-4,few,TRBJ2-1,CASSRGAGASSYNEQFF,TGTGCCAGCAGCAGAGGAGCGGGAGCCAGCTCCTACAATGAGCAGTTCTTC
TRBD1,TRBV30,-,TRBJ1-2,CAWSVGTAYGYTF,TGTGCCTGGAGTGTCGGGACAGCCTATGGCTACACCTTC
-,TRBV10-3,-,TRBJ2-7,CAISESGVAYEQYF,TGTGCCATCAGTGAGTCCGGCGTTGCCTACGAGCAGTACTTC
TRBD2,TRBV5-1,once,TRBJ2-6,CASSLEPGGSTGANVLTF,TGCGCCAGCAGCTTGGAACCGGGAGGCAGTACTGGGGCCAACGTCCTGACTTTC
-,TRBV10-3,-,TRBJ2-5,CAISEPQLGQETQYF,TGTGCCATCAGTGAGCCCCAGTTGGGGCAAGAGACCCAGTACTTC
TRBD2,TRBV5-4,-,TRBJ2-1,CASSLGTSGNNEQFF,TGTGCCAGCAGCTTGGGGACTAGCGGGAACAATGAGCAGTTCTTC
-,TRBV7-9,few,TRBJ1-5,CASSPKVNQPQHF,TGTGCCAGCAGCCCTAAGGTTAATCAGCCCCAGCATTTT
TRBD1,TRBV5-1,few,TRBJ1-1,CASSLAGTAKEAFF,TGCGCCAGCAGCTTGGCCGGGACAGCTAAGGAGGCTTTCTTT
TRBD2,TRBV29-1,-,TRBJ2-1,CSGRGGSYNEQFF,TGCAGCGGTCGGGGGGGCTCCTACAATGAGCAGTTCTTC
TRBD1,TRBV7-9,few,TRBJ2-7,CASSLSDRGTYEQYF,TGTGCCAGCAGCTTAAGCGACAGGGGGACCTACGAGCAGTACTTC
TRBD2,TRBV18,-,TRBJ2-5,CASSPPASGTPQETQYF,TGTGCCAGCTCACCACCGGCTAGCGGGACCCCCCAAGAGACCCAGTACTTC
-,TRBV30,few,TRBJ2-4,CAWRTHGPRNIQYF,TGTGCCTGGAGGACGCACGGGCCCCGAAACATTCAGTACTTC
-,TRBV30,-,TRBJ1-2,CAWSAWDGHGYTF,TGTGCCTGGAGTGCCTGGGACGGCCATGGCTACACCTTC
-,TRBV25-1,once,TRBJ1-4,CASSEYGRINEKLFF,TGTGCCAGCAGTGAATATGGCAGGATTAATGAAAAACTGTTTTTT
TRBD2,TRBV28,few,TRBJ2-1,CASSPAPGGPNEQFF,TGTGCCAGCAGTCCCGCACCGGGAGGGCCTAACGAGCAGTTCTTC
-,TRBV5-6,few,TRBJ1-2,CASRKRTNYGYTF,TGTGCCAGCCGGAAGCGTACCAACTATGGCTACACCTTC
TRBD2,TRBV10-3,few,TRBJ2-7,CAISGKREGYEQYF,TGTGCCATCAGTGGCAAGCGGGAAGGTTACGAGCAGTACTTC
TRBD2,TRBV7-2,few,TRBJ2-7,CASSPSREGRRYEQYF,TGTGCCAGCAGCCCTTCGCGGGAGGGCCGACGGTACGAGCAGTACTTC
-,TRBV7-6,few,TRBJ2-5,CASSSAGPPKETQYF,TGTGCCAGCTCTTCGGCGGGGCCCCCTAAAGAGACCCAGTACTTC
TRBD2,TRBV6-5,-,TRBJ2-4,CASSVLAGGKNIQYF,TGTGCCAGCAGTGTGCTAGCGGGAGGGAAAAACATTCAGTACTTC
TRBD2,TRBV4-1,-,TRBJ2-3,CASSQDRASGISDTQYF,TGCGCCAGCAGCCAAGATCGGGCTAGCGGGATTTCAGATACGCAGTATTTT
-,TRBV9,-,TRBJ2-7,CASSVAQGVYEQYF,TGTGCCAGCAGCGTAGCACAGGGAGTCTACGAGCAGTACTTC
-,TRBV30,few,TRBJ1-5,CAWGFSGVNQPQHF,TGTGCCTGGGGGTTCTCGGGCGTCAATCAGCCCCAGCATTTT
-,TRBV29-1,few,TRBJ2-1,CSVRQIVSYNEQFF,TGCAGCGTTAGACAGATTGTCTCCTACAATGAGCAGTTCTTC
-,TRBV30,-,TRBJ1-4,CAGTRQRNEKLFF,TGTGCCGGGACGCGACAGCGTAATGAAAAACTGTTTTTT
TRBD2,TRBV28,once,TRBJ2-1,CASNRLRGLAGLQFF,TGTGCCAGCAATCGTTTGAGAGGACTAGCGGGTTTGCAGTTCTTC
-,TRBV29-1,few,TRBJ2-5,CSVEQHLQETQYF,TGCAGCGTTGAACAACACCTCCAAGAGACCCAGTACTTC
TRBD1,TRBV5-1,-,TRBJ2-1,CASSARDRGYEQFF,TGCGCCAGCAGCGCCCGGGACAGGGGATATGAGCAGTTCTTC